Listed here are 23 T cell receptor beta chains from one sample, sequenced in a study of T cells in Graves' hyperthyroidism and ophthalmopathy. Amplified TCR beta CDR3 regions came from RNA transcripts. The primer set for the first-round RT-PCR of the TCR CDR3 was HTBI. TCRdb reanalysed the multiplex PCR reads using MiXCR and keeps one entry per CDR3 protein. The repertoire has some 300,000 distinct CDR3 sequences, roughly 18% of them found once; the top ten carry roughly 40%. Sample: blood. These receptors all stem from a man aged 45-60 years with Graves' ophthalmopathy.

J is TRBJ2-7 and V is TRBV24-1, with D unresolved. Germline assignment: CDR1 KGHDR and CDR2 SFDVKD. The CDR3 consists of 14 residues. Deletions cut 2 bases from V and 0 bases from J, with 7 bases between. Here the CDR3 reads CATSDSRSSYEQYF. CDR3 nucleotides: TGTGCCACCAGTGATTCCAGGAGCTCCTACGAGCAGTACTTC.

This clonotype was recorded many times. The chain employs TRBV5-1 and TRBJ1-1; the D gene is possibly TRBD1 (5 bases). Germline CDR1 reads SGHRS; CDR2 reads YFSETQ. CDR3 length: 14 residues. V lost 3 bases and J lost 1, with 10 bases in between. For the CDR3, the DNA is TGCGCCAGCAGCTATACAGGAACGAACACTGAAGCTTTCTTT. Protein sequence: CASSYTGTNTEAFF. The whole variable domain, filled in from reference TRBV5-1 and TRBJ1-1, reads KAGVTQTPRYLIKTRGQQVTLSCSPISGHRSVSWYQQTPGQGLQFLFEYFSETQRNKGNFPGRFSGRQFSNSRSEMNVSTLELGDSALYLCASSYTGTNTEAFFGQGTRLTVV.

The sample holds many counts of this clonotype. The V call is TRBV28, the J call TRBJ2-7; TRBD2 matches at 10 bases. The CDR3 spans 13 residues. Germline loops: CDR1 MDHEN, CDR2 SYDVKM. Unmatched junction bases numbered 4, after V lost 4 bases and J lost 7 bases. The CDR3 DNA sequence: TGTGCCAGCAGTTCTAGCGGGAGTGTGGAGCAGTACTTC. Protein product: CASSSSGSVEQYF. Variable domain in full (rest from reference TRBV28 and TRBJ2-7): DVKVTQSSRYLVKRTGEKVFLECVQDMDHENMFWYRQDPGLGLRLIYFSYDVKMKEKGDIPEGYSVSREKKERFSLILESASTNQTSMYLCASSSSGSVEQYFGPGTRLTVT.

This clonotype was detected a few times. The chain is built from TRBV6-1 and TRBJ2-2; D remains ambiguous. With 5 bases removed from V and 7 bases from J, the gap between germline ends came to 11 bases. The CDR3 consists of 13 residues. Germline assignment: CDR1 MNHNS and CDR2 SASEGT. The CDR3 nucleotides are TGTGCCAGCAGTTATCAGATAATCGGGGAGCTGTTTTTT. Encoded protein: CASSYQIIGELFF.

The table lists this clonotype with a few counts. This chain links TRBV24-1 with TRBJ1-2, with D perhaps TRBD1 (5 bases). Trimming stripped 5 bases from V and 0 bases from J, with 9 bases between. Germline loops: CDR1 KGHDR, CDR2 SFDVKD. CDR3 length: 14 amino acids. This CDR3 is CATSGSGTNYGYTF. Written as DNA, the CDR3 is TGTGCCACCAGTGGGTCAGGGACTAACTATGGCTACACCTTC.

This clonotype was counted ten times or more. The chain carries TRBV2 and TRBJ2-1, with TRBD2 as a possible D gene (6 bases). Trimming removed 1 base from V and 0 bases from J, with 16 bases in between. The length of the CDR3 is 18 residues. Germline V gene data show CDR1 as SNHLY and CDR2 as FYNNEI. The CDR3 region is CASSEGPRGLRSYNEQFF. DNA of the CDR3: TGTGCCAGCAGTGAAGGTCCGAGGGGACTTCGCTCCTACAATGAGCAGTTCTTC.

The chain is built from TRBV20-1 and TRBJ1-1, with a tentative D call TRBD1 (5 bases). The CDR3 has 16 amino acids. Germline V lookup: CDR1 DFQATT, CDR2 SNEGSKA (reference sequence). V lost 4 bases and J 8 bases, leaving 26 bases between the germline ends. CDR3 loop: CSAKQEEGRGLWEAFF. The DNA of the CDR3 is TGCAGTGCTAAACAGGAGGAGGGGAGGGGTTTGTGGGAAGCTTTCTTT.

This clonotype was seen many times. The chain combines TRBV5-1 with TRBJ2-2, with no clear D. Deletions cut 4 bases from V and 4 bases from J, with 17 bases between. Germline V CDR1 and CDR2: SGHRS, YFSETQ. The CDR3 runs to 16 residues. CDR3 coding DNA: TGCGCCAGCAGCCTCGCACCGCAGTGGGGCACCGGGGAGCTGTTTTTT. Translation: CASSLAPQWGTGELFF.

This clonotype came up many times. The CDR3, as DNA: TGTGCCAGCTCACCAGCGACCGGGGAAAATGAGCAGTTCTTC. It encodes CASSPATGENEQFF. The chain couples TRBV18 to TRBJ2-1; possible D gene TRBD2, 5 bases. Trimming removed 2 bases at V and 7 bases at J, with 12 bases between. From germline, CDR1 is KGHSH and CDR2 LQKENI. This CDR3 is 14 amino acids long.

This clonotype occurred many times. The chain couples TRBV20-1 to TRBJ2-7; a weak D match, TRBD2 (5 bases). V gave up 5 bases and J gave up 3 bases, with 8 bases separating them. The CDR3 consists of 11 residues. CDR1 DFQATT and CDR2 SNEGSKA come from the germline V gene (reference sequence). CDR3 DNA sequence: TGCAGTGCTTTCGGGAACTACGAGCAGTACTTC. Its translation is CSAFGNYEQYF.

A few counts support this clonotype. The chain uses TRBV6-1 and TRBJ2-1; D gene ambiguous. The germline CDR1 and CDR2 sequences are MNHNS and SASEGT. Trimming took 7 bases from V and 8 from J, leaving 9 bases between them. The CDR3 spans 11 residues. In nucleotides, the CDR3 is TGTGCCAGCATGCGCATCCATGAGCAGTTCTTC. Encoded protein: CASMRIHEQFF.

This chain joins TRBV2 and TRBJ2-7, with 9 bases aligning to TRBD1. The germline CDR1 and CDR2 sequences are SNHLY and FYNNEI. The CDR3 totals 16 residues. The ends lost 1 base at V and 3 bases at J; junction bases unmatched: 7. CDR3 sequence reads: CASSEVIGTGNYEQYF. CDR3 DNA sequence: TGTGCCAGCAGTGAAGTAATCGGGACAGGGAACTACGAGCAGTACTTC.

This clonotype was recorded many times. The chain links TRBV5-4 to TRBJ2-7, with a tentative D call TRBD2 (6 bases). Germline V gene lookup returns CDR1 SGHNT and CDR2 YYREEE (reference sequence). V lost 9 bases to trimming and J lost 3 bases, with 16 bases between them. The length of the CDR3 is 13 residues. CDR3 region: CATKASADYEQYF. CDR3 in DNA: TGTGCCACCAAGGCTAGCGCTGACTACGAGCAGTACTTC.

This clonotype showed up many times. This chain connects TRBV6-1 to TRBJ1-3; no reliable D call. The CDR3 length is 14 residues. Deletions cut 6 bases from V and 5 bases from J, with 14 bases between. Germline CDR1 is MNHNS and CDR2 is SASEGT. Written as DNA, the CDR3 is TGTGCCAGCAGAGGACGCGGGGATCGAAACACCATATATTTT. Its translation: CASRGRGDRNTIYF.

This clonotype was counted a few times. The CDR3 spells CASSGFGQSHGYTF. CDR3 nucleotide sequence: TGTGCCAGCAGTGGATTTGGACAGAGCCATGGCTACACCTTC. V usage is TRBV2 and J usage is TRBJ1-2; D is possibly TRBD1 (6 bases). The CDR3 length is 14 residues. Trimming pared 4 bases from V and 6 bases from J, leaving 15 bases between. From germline, CDR1 is SNHLY and CDR2 FYNNEI.

This clonotype was seen more than once but under ten times. V gene TRBV7-9 combines with J gene TRBJ1-3; D might be TRBD1 (5 bases). This CDR3 spans 13 amino acids. Trimming took 1 base from V and 7 from J, leaving 8 bases between them. CDR1 and CDR2 from the germline V gene are SEHNR and FQNEAQ (reference sequence). CDR3 loop: CASSLVGRNTIYF. As DNA, the CDR3 is TGTGCCAGCAGCTTAGTGGGGCGCAACACCATATATTTT. The complete variable domain, with remaining parts taken from reference TRBV7-9 and TRBJ1-3, reads DTGVSQNPRHKITKRGQNVTFRCDPISEHNRLYWYRQTLGQGPEFLTYFQNEAQLEKSRLLSDRFSAERPKGSFSTLEIQRTEQGDSAMYLCASSLVGRNTIYFGEGSWLTVV.

The chain links TRBV6-9 to TRBJ2-7; the D is unclear. This CDR3 comprises 13 residues. Germline V gene sequence: CDR1 MNHGY, CDR2 SVAAGI. V gave up 3 bases and J gave up 2 bases, with 8 bases separating them. This CDR3 is CASSYTTAYEQYF. The DNA of the CDR3 is TGTGCCAGCAGTTACACCACGGCCTACGAGCAGTACTTC.

The V gene is TRBV5-5, the J gene TRBJ2-3; D is unclear. The CDR3 is made up of 13 amino acids. CDR1 and CDR2 (germline): SGHKS, YYEKEE (reference sequence). Trimming took off 4 bases at V and 2 bases at J, with 8 bases between the two ends. CDR3 amino acids: CASSPVHTDTQYF. CDR3 sequence (DNA): TGTGCCAGCAGCCCAGTCCACACAGATACGCAGTATTTT.

This clonotype came up many times. This chain links TRBV29-1 with TRBJ2-7; the match to TRBD2 covers 12 bases. From germline, CDR1 is SQVTM and CDR2 ANQGSEA. V shed 7 bases, J shed 4 bases, and the junction held 2 bases outside the gene matches. CDR3 length: 12 residues. CDR3 sequence (DNA): TGCAGCGGACTAGCGGGAGTTTACGAGCAGTACTTC. Protein sequence: CSGLAGVYEQYF.

The rearrangement links TRBV27 to TRBJ1-6; 9 nucleotides align to TRBD1. Losses at the gene ends were 5 bases for V and 7 bases for J; bases not matched to a gene: 6. The CDR3 totals 15 residues. The germline CDR1 and CDR2 sequences are MNHEY and SMNVEV (reference sequence). CDR3 region: CASSRTGAHNSPLHF. CDR3 nucleotides: TGTGCCAGCAGTAGGACAGGGGCGCACAATTCACCCCTCCACTTT.

This clonotype was observed many times. The J gene is TRBJ1-5, the V gene TRBV6-4; 7 nucleotides match TRBD1. CDR1 and CDR2 from the germline V gene are MRHNA and SNTAGT. The CDR3 sequence is 16 residues long. The J segment lost 2 bases and the V segment lost 5 bases, leaving 9 bases of the junction unmatched. This CDR3 reads CASSLLQGSCNQPQHF. DNA of the CDR3: TGTGCCAGCAGTCTACTACAGGGGAGTTGCAATCAGCCCCAGCATTTT.

This clonotype appeared many times. The chain links TRBV20-1 to TRBJ2-1; D may be TRBD1 (6 bases). Trimming shortened V by 6 bases and J by 3 bases, and 15 bases separated the two germline ends. The CDR3 runs to 14 residues. In germline, CDR1 is DFQATT, CDR2 SNEGSKA (reference sequence). The CDR3: CSAIIQGGYNEQFF. DNA for the CDR3: TGCAGTGCAATAATACAGGGCGGCTACAATGAGCAGTTCTTC.

This clonotype was counted many times. This chain joins TRBV28 and TRBJ2-1; 11 nucleotides agree with TRBD2. The CDR3 sequence is 16 residues long. The germline gives CDR1 MDHEN, CDR2 SYDVKM. Trimming cost V 6 bases and J 0 bases; bases outside gene matches: 4. CDR3 in amino acids: CASRSGTSGSYNEQFF. CDR3 DNA sequence: TGTGCCAGCAGAAGTGGGACTAGCGGCTCCTACAATGAGCAGTTCTTC.